The 20 T cell receptor beta chains in this list originate from one sample, sequenced in a study of cytomegalovirus exposure and HLA in healthy donors. Primers included in the PCR were 60 Vbeta and 13 Jbeta primers. The table came from immunoSEQ multiplex PCR; TCRdb's copy has only in-frame clones and leaves some out. The data hold 150,000 to 200,000 clones, with 70% to 85% observed a single time. Source material: PBMCs. The source is a woman aged 25-40 years in good health and CMV-seropositive.

V and J are TRBV5-6 and TRBJ2-1, with TRBD2 identical over 10 bases. CDR3 length equals 16 residues. Germline V gives CDR1 SGHDT, CDR2 YYEEEE. The ends lost 3 bases at V and 4 bases at J; junction bases unmatched: 7. The CDR3 region has the DNA TGTGCCAGCAGCTCCCGGACTAGCGGCGTATACAATGAGCAGTTCTTC. It yields the protein CASSSRTSGVYNEQFF. Using reference TRBV5-6 and TRBJ2-1 for the parts outside the CDR3, the full variable domain is DAGVTQSPTHLIKTRGQQVTLRCSPKSGHDTVSWYQQALGQGPQFIFQYYEEEERQRGNFPDRFSGHQFPNYSSELNVNALLLGDSALYLCASSSRTSGVYNEQFFGPGTRLTVL.

The chain joins TRBV5-1 to TRBJ2-1; 10 bases align to TRBD2. J lost 3 bases, V lost 1 base, and 7 bases had no gene match. Germline V gene sequence: CDR1 SGHRS, CDR2 YFSETQ. The CDR3 has 17 amino acids. As DNA, the CDR3 is TGCGCCAGCAGCTTGAAGGCTAGCGGGAGTAGCTACAATGAGCAGTTCTTC. The encoded protein is CASSLKASGSSYNEQFF. The variable domain in full, with the rest retrieved from reference TRBV5-1 and TRBJ2-1, is KAGVTQTPRYLIKTRGQQVTLSCSPISGHRSVSWYQQTPGQGLQFLFEYFSETQRNKGNFPGRFSGRQFSNSRSEMNVSTLELGDSALYLCASSLKASGSSYNEQFFGPGTRLTVL.

The chain has TRBV27 and TRBJ2-7; tentatively, D is TRBD2 (6 bases). The CDR3 is made up of 15 amino acids. V was trimmed by 5 bases and J by 3 bases, leaving 17 bases between them. CDR1 is MNHEY, CDR2 SMNVEV, per germline (reference sequence). CDR3 loop: CASSPETSDVYEQYF. Here the CDR3 DNA reads TGTGCCAGCAGTCCCGAGACTAGTGACGTCTACGAGCAGTACTTC.

The CDR3 loop reads CASSIGGNEQFF. The CDR3 bases are TGTGCCAGCAGTATAGGGGGCAATGAGCAGTTCTTC. This rearrangement joins TRBV7-8 to TRBJ2-1; tentatively, D is TRBD1 (6 bases). Per germline, CDR1 SGHVS and CDR2 FQNEAQ. Trimming cost V 6 bases and J 6 bases, with 9 bases left between them. The CDR3 sequence is 12 residues long. Combining the CDR3 with reference TRBV7-8 and TRBJ2-1 gives the whole variable domain GAGVSQSPRYKVAKRGQDVALRCDPISGHVSLFWYQQALGQGPEFLTYFQNEAQLDKSGLPSDRFFAERPEGSVSTLKIQRTQQEDSAVYLCASSIGGNEQFFGPGTRLTVL.

The V and J genes are TRBV11-2 and TRBJ1-2, with a tentative D call TRBD1 (5 bases). Trimming took 2 bases from V and 4 from J, leaving 11 bases between them. Germline-derived CDR1 and CDR2 are SGHAT and FQNNGV. The CDR3 totals 14 residues. DNA for the CDR3: TGTGCCAGCAGCTTAAGGGGCGGTGTCTATGGCTACACCTTC. Protein product: CASSLRGGVYGYTF.

The rearrangement uses TRBV4-3 and TRBJ1-1; D unclear. This CDR3 region has 16 residues. CDR1 and CDR2 (germline): LGHNA, YSLEER. Trimming took off 0 bases at V and 3 bases at J, with 14 bases between the two ends. The CDR3 region has the DNA TGCGCCAGCAGCCAAGATGGAACAGAGGAGGACACTGAAGCTTTCTTT. This encodes CASSQDGTEEDTEAFF.

As DNA, the CDR3 is TGTGCCAGCAGCTTGGTTCTGCGGGAGCCCGGGGAGCTGTTTTTT. Protein product: CASSLVLREPGELFF. V is TRBV5-7 and J is TRBJ2-2; 7 bases are shared with TRBD2. TRBV5-7 is an ORF, and what it does is uncertain. The CDR3 length is 15 residues. The V gene end was trimmed by 0 bases and the J gene end by 6 bases; junction bases not matched to a gene: 5.

This clone was seen just once. The chain couples TRBV5-1 to TRBJ1-3, with D tentatively TRBD1 (6 bases). Trimming stripped 4 bases from V and 0 bases from J, with 14 bases between. In germline, CDR1 is SGHRS, CDR2 YFSETQ. There are 16 residues in the CDR3. CDR3 bases: TGCGCCAGCAGCCTGGACAGAAGCCTCTCTGGAAACACCATATATTTT. As protein: CASSLDRSLSGNTIYF.

The genes are TRBV2 and TRBJ1-5, with D perhaps matching TRBD1 (5 bases). The germline gives CDR1 SNHLY, CDR2 FYNNEI. This CDR3 has 14 amino acids. V was shortened by 4 bases and J by 2 bases, with 9 bases between the two germline ends. The CDR3 DNA sequence: TGTGCCAGCAGTGTTCTAGGGGGCAATCAGCCCCAGCATTTT. Translation gives CASSVLGGNQPQHF.

This chain connects TRBV11-2 to TRBJ1-2, with D tentatively TRBD1 (6 bases). This CDR3 spans 13 amino acids. The germline gives CDR1 SGHAT, CDR2 FQNNGV. The V gene lost 3 bases and the J gene lost 7 bases, with 12 bases spanning the gap. The CDR3 spells CASSFGGQGGYTF. The CDR3 nucleotides are TGTGCCAGCAGCTTCGGGGGGCAGGGTGGCTACACCTTC.

The chain has TRBV2 and TRBJ2-1; D is possibly TRBD1 (5 bases). From germline, CDR1 is SNHLY and CDR2 FYNNEI. Trimming shortened V by 7 bases and J by 4 bases, and 8 bases separated the two germline ends. The CDR3 is 12 amino acids. Here the CDR3 reads CASTDSYNEQFF. The CDR3, as DNA: TGTGCCAGCACTGACAGTTACAATGAGCAGTTCTTC.

This clone was seen a single time. This rearrangement joins TRBV6-5 to TRBJ2-7, with TRBD2 matching 7 bases. Per germline, CDR1 MNHEY and CDR2 SVGAGI. The CDR3 runs to 15 residues. V shed 7 bases, J shed 2 bases, and the junction held 11 bases outside the gene matches. The CDR3 region has the DNA TGTGCCAGCACCGAGGGTCCTAGCGGTACCTACGAGCAGTACTTC. This codes for CASTEGPSGTYEQYF.

The gene calls are TRBV6-5 and TRBJ2-7; 9 nucleotides line up with TRBD1. Germline CDR1 and CDR2: MNHEY and SVGAGI. The CDR3 spans 14 residues. J lost 4 bases, V lost 3 bases, and 4 bases had no gene match. Here the CDR3 reads CASSYGQGSYEQYF. The CDR3 DNA is TGTGCCAGCAGTTATGGACAGGGGTCGTACGAGCAGTACTTC.

The chain links TRBV15 to TRBJ2-7; 9 nucleotides agree with TRBD1. The CDR3 totals 15 residues. V lost 0 bases, J lost 4 bases, and 4 bases stayed unmatched. Germline V gene sequence: CDR1 LNHNV, CDR2 YYDKDF (reference sequence). Written as DNA, the CDR3 is TGTGCCACCAGCAGAGATCCCGGGACAGGGTACGAGCAGTACTTC. It codes for CATSRDPGTGYEQYF.

J is TRBJ2-7 and V is TRBV11-2; 9 positions agree with TRBD2. Trimming removed 3 bases from V and 4 bases from J; junction bases left unmatched: 4. The CDR3 is made up of 14 amino acids. Germline CDR1 reads SGHAT; CDR2 reads FQNNGV. CDR3 protein: CASSFSGSGYEQYF. Here the CDR3 DNA reads TGTGCCAGCAGCTTTAGCGGGAGTGGTTACGAGCAGTACTTC.

V and J are TRBV4-3 and TRBJ2-5, with 8 bases identical to TRBD1. Per the germline V gene, CDR1 is LGHNA and CDR2 is YSLEER. This CDR3 is 16 amino acids long. Trimming took 0 bases from V and 4 from J; bases not matched to a gene: 7. CDR3 in DNA: TGCGCCAGCAGCCAAGAAGGGACAGGTGGCGCAGAGACCCAGTACTTC. Encoded protein: CASSQEGTGGAETQYF.

The J gene is TRBJ1-4, the V gene TRBV25-1; tentatively, D is TRBD1 (5 bases). V lost 2 bases and J lost 4, with 17 bases in between. Per germline, CDR1 MGHDK and CDR2 SYGVNS. The CDR3 has 17 residues. The CDR3 DNA reads as TGTGCCAGCAGTGAAGGAGGGGTGGGTGGAATTAATGAAAAACTGTTTTTT. Translated, it gives CASSEGGVGGINEKLFF.

The rearrangement links TRBV27 to TRBJ2-3; 8 bases are a match to TRBD2. The CDR3 is 15 residues long. Germline CDR1 is MNHEY and CDR2 is SMNVEV (reference sequence). V lost 3 bases, J lost 5 bases, and 7 bases stayed unmatched. CDR3 coding DNA: TGTGCCAGCAGTTTCCAAAGCGGGAGTGGAGATACGCAGTATTTT. Translated, it gives CASSFQSGSGDTQYF.

This clone occurred a few times. One junction end disagrees with the germline gene, perhaps due to a read error. The V gene is TRBV5-6, the J gene TRBJ2-7; D may be TRBD2 (7 bases). The CDR3 runs 17 residues. Germline loops: CDR1 SGHDT, CDR2 YYEEEE. In DNA form, the CDR3 reads TGTGCCAGCAGCCTACTCTATGGGGACAAGGGACTACGAGCAATAGGGTTC. It encodes CASSLLYGDKGLRAIGF.

V is TRBV18 and J is TRBJ1-1; 8 bases are shared with TRBD1. CDR3 length: 15 residues. The V and J ends lost 2 bases and 8 bases, in that order; junction bases with no gene match: 10. Germline values: CDR1 KGHSH, CDR2 LQKENI. For the CDR3, the DNA is TGTGCCAGCTCACCAGACAGGGGAAGGGACGGGGAAGCTTTCTTT. This sequence encodes CASSPDRGRDGEAFF.